These 26 T cell receptor beta chains were sequenced from one sample in a study of cytomegalovirus exposure and HLA in healthy donors. The PCR employed 60 Vbeta primers together with 13 Jbeta primers. This table comes from immunoSEQ multiplex PCR, and its TCRdb copy is limited to in-frame clones, with some not included. The sample shows fewer than 55,000 clones, about 71% of them seen only once. Specimen: PBMCs. The receptors derive from a woman between 45 and 65 years old in good health and CMV-seropositive.

The V call is TRBV7-3, the J call TRBJ1-1, with no clear D. V lost 5 bases and J lost 2, with 12 bases in between. CDR1 is SGHTA and CDR2 is FQGTGA in the germline V gene. This CDR3 comprises 14 residues. CDR3 sequence: CASSPREENTEAFF. The CDR3 coding sequence is TGTGCCAGCAGCCCCCGCGAGGAAAACACTGAAGCTTTCTTT.

This clone came up a few times. The rearrangement links TRBV2 to TRBJ2-1; no clear D. The germline V gene has CDR1 SNHLY and CDR2 FYNNEI. Trimming removed 7 bases from V and 4 bases from J, with 14 bases in between. The CDR3 is made up of 14 amino acids. The CDR3 protein is CASKERVIYNEQFF. CDR3 in DNA: TGTGCCAGCAAGGAACGGGTGATTTACAATGAGCAGTTCTTC.

The chain couples TRBV28 to TRBJ1-2; D is perhaps TRBD1 (5 bases). This CDR3 is built from 17 residues. Trimming cost V 4 bases and J 5 bases, with 23 bases left between them. Germline V gene lookup returns CDR1 MDHEN and CDR2 SYDVKM. The DNA for the CDR3 is TGTGCCAGCAGTTCATCAAGGGGAGGGGCGGGGTATTATGGCTACACCTTC. This codes for CASSSSRGGAGYYGYTF.

The chain couples TRBV29-1 to TRBJ1-1; TRBD1 might be the D (5 bases). Germline V gene data show CDR1 as SQVTM and CDR2 as ANQGSEA. CDR3 size: 14 residues. V lost 6 bases and J lost 2, with 16 bases in between. The CDR3 loop is CSVGGGPANTEAFF. The CDR3 nucleotides read TGCAGCGTGGGGGGGGGTCCCGCCAACACTGAAGCTTTCTTT. Together with reference TRBV29-1 and TRBJ1-1, the CDR3 gives the full variable domain: SAVISQKPSRDICQRGTSLTIQCQVDSQVTMMFWYRQQPGQSLTLIATANQGSEATYESGFVIDKFPISRPNLTFSTLTVSNMSPEDSSIYLCSVGGGPANTEAFFGQGTRLTVV.

This clone occurred once. The genes are TRBV25-1 and TRBJ2-3; 10 positions agree with TRBD2. The CDR3 extends over 15 amino acids. The germline V gene has CDR1 MGHDK and CDR2 SYGVNS. V lost 4 bases to trimming and J lost 10 bases; unmatched junction nucleotides: 11. In DNA, the CDR3 is TGTGCCAGCAGTGGAAGCGGGGGGGCAGGTGATGCGCAGTATTTT. It encodes CASSGSGGAGDAQYF.

The rearrangement joins TRBV5-1 to TRBJ2-7; 7 bases are shared with TRBD1. CDR3 length: 13 amino acids. Germline V CDR1 and CDR2: SGHRS, YFSETQ. J was trimmed by 5 bases and V by 2 bases; bases with no gene match: 4. CDR3 coding DNA: TGCGCCAGCAGCTTTGGGACAGACAACGAGCAGTACTTC. Translated, it gives CASSFGTDNEQYF.

The rearrangement uses TRBV9 and TRBJ2-7, with D possibly matching TRBD2 (6 bases). The V end was cut by 4 bases, the J end by 2 bases, with 22 bases between. There are 17 residues in the CDR3. Germline CDR1 reads SGDLS; CDR2 reads YYNGEE. This CDR3 is CASSPHRNRGATYEQYF. As DNA, the CDR3 is TGTGCCAGCAGCCCACACAGGAACCGCGGGGCTACCTACGAGCAGTACTTC.

The chain employs TRBV11-3 and TRBJ2-7; 7 nucleotides agree with TRBD1. The CDR3 extends over 16 amino acids. Germline V lookup: CDR1 SGHNT, CDR2 YENEEA. The V and J ends lost 5 bases and 6 bases, in that order; junction bases with no gene match: 16. CDR3 in DNA: TGTGCCAGCAGCCCCCGGGGCCAAGGGGGCGCGGCCGAGCAGTACTTC. Encoded protein: CASSPRGQGGAAEQYF.

This chain uses TRBV5-4 with TRBJ1-6; D unclear. This CDR3 spans 12 amino acids. Trimming took off 7 bases at V and 8 bases at J, with 10 bases between the two ends. From germline, CDR1 is SGHNT and CDR2 YYREEE (reference sequence). CDR3 in DNA: TGTGCCAGCCAGGTCAGAGATTCACCCCTCCACTTT. Translating it yields CASQVRDSPLHF.

The DNA for the CDR3 is TGTGCCTGGAGGGGCCTCAGGGTCATGAACACTGAAGCTTTCTTT. Translation gives CAWRGLRVMNTEAFF. The rearrangement links TRBV30 to TRBJ1-1; TRBD1 might be the D (5 bases). Germline V gene sequence: CDR1 GTSNPN, CDR2 SVGIG (reference sequence). Deletions cut 3 bases from V and 0 bases from J, with 14 bases between. The CDR3 contains 15 residues.

This sequence joins TRBV7-3 and TRBJ2-1; the D is unclear. Trimming left V 2 bases short and J 4 bases short, with 12 bases between. This CDR3 has 15 residues. Germline values: CDR1 SGHTA, CDR2 FQGTGA. CDR3 in amino acids: CASSLRGLPYNEQFF. The DNA for the CDR3 is TGTGCCAGCAGCTTACGAGGCCTCCCGTACAATGAGCAGTTCTTC.

The genes are TRBV2 and TRBJ2-7; the D gene is possibly TRBD1 (5 bases). Trimming stripped 7 bases from V and 0 bases from J, with 13 bases between. Germline V lookup: CDR1 SNHLY, CDR2 FYNNEI. The CDR3 spans 14 residues. Written as DNA, the CDR3 is TGTGCCAGCAATATCCTTAGGGGCTCCTACGAGCAGTACTTC. Its protein is CASNILRGSYEQYF.

This chain joins TRBV4-3 and TRBJ2-7, with D unclear. This CDR3 is 15 amino acids long. V was trimmed by 0 bases and J by 3 bases, leaving 12 bases between them. Germline V lookup: CDR1 LGHNA, CDR2 YSLEER. The DNA for the CDR3 is TGCGCCAGCAGCCAAGATAACAGTCCCGTCTACGAGCAGTACTTC. Translating gives CASSQDNSPVYEQYF.

The chain has TRBV7-3 and TRBJ2-3; 15 nucleotides line up with TRBD2. CDR1 and CDR2 (germline): SGHTA, FQGTGA. There are 18 residues in the CDR3. V shed 6 bases, J shed 4 bases, and the junction held 11 bases outside the gene matches. The CDR3, as DNA: TGTGCCAGCAGTCTCTACACTCGGACTAGCGGGGGGGCAGATACGCAGTATTTT. Translation: CASSLYTRTSGGADTQYF.

The chain has TRBV7-9 and TRBJ2-1; 10 bases line up with TRBD2. Germline lookup yields CDR1 SEHNR and CDR2 FQNEAQ (reference sequence). J lost 12 bases, V lost 1 base, and 12 bases had no gene match. This CDR3 contains 16 residues. The CDR3 bases are TGTGCCAGCAGCTTAGGAAGCGGGAGGGCCCTAAAAAGGCAGTTCTTC. Translating gives CASSLGSGRALKRQFF.

This chain joins TRBV11-3 and TRBJ2-3, with 12 bases lining up with TRBD1. V shed 3 bases and J 5 bases; nucleotides not matched to a gene: 9. CDR3 size: 17 residues. Germline CDR1 is SGHNT and CDR2 is YENEEA. CDR3 sequence reads: CASSFVVRDRGQDTQYF. The CDR3 DNA reads TGTGCCAGCAGCTTTGTGGTTCGGGACAGGGGGCAAGATACGCAGTATTTT.

The V call is TRBV6-5, the J call TRBJ1-2; 8 positions match TRBD1. The length of the CDR3 is 15 residues. The V gene's germline CDR1 is MNHEY and CDR2 SVGAGI. Losses at the gene ends were 8 bases for V and 4 bases for J; bases not matched to a gene: 12. The CDR3 reads CASGGDRHSLYGYTF. The DNA of the CDR3 is TGTGCCAGCGGGGGGGACAGGCATTCCCTCTATGGCTACACCTTC.

This clone was counted only a few times. The chain recombines TRBV19 with TRBJ2-1; D unresolved. Trimming pared 5 bases from V and 6 bases from J, leaving 8 bases between. From germline, CDR1 is LNHDA and CDR2 SQIVND (reference sequence). The CDR3 totals 12 residues. CDR3 loop: CASSPPSNEQFF. CDR3 bases: TGTGCCAGTAGTCCTCCCTCCAATGAGCAGTTCTTC.

The chain is built from TRBV9 and TRBJ2-3; 8 positions match TRBD2. CDR1 and CDR2 from the germline V gene are SGDLS and YYNGEE. The ends lost 7 bases at V and 0 bases at J; junction bases unmatched: 7. This CDR3 spans 15 amino acids. In DNA form, the CDR3 reads TGTGCCAGCGGTTTTTCGGGGGGGAGCACAGATACGCAGTATTTT. Its translation is CASGFSGGSTDTQYF.

J is TRBJ1-4 and V is TRBV9; tentatively, D is TRBD1 (6 bases). V lost 3 bases, J lost 0 bases, and 6 bases lay in between. In germline, CDR1 is SGDLS, CDR2 YYNGEE. This CDR3 is 14 amino acids long. CDR3 loop: CASSGTATNEKLFF. DNA for the CDR3: TGTGCCAGCAGCGGGACAGCAACTAATGAAAAACTGTTTTTT.

The genes are TRBV18 and TRBJ2-7, with TRBD2 matching 11 bases. Germline CDR1 reads KGHSH; CDR2 reads LQKENI. Trimming took 2 bases from V and 6 from J; bases not matched to a gene: 12. The CDR3 has 17 residues. CDR3 sequence (DNA): TGTGCCAGCTCACCAAAGTCCCCTAGCGGGAGGCGTTGCGAGCAGTACTTC. Amino acids: CASSPKSPSGRRCEQYF. The full variable domain, in which reference TRBV18 and TRBJ2-7 provide the parts outside the CDR3, is NAGVMQNPRHLVRRRGQEARLRCSPMKGHSHVYWYRQLPEEGLKFMVYLQKENIIDESGMPKERFSAEFPKEGPSILRIQQVVRGDSAAYFCASSPKSPSGRRCEQYFGPGTRLTVT.

In this sample, this clone turned up once. The V gene is TRBV7-9, the J gene TRBJ2-2; 10 nucleotides align to TRBD2. Unmatched junction bases numbered 5, after V lost 5 bases and J lost 8 bases. The CDR3 runs 14 residues. The V gene's germline CDR1 is SEHNR and CDR2 FQNEAQ (reference sequence). CDR3 sequence: CASSISGGTGELFF. The CDR3 DNA follows: TGTGCCAGCAGCATTAGCGGGGGGACAGGGGAGCTGTTTTTT. The full variable domain, its missing parts supplied by reference TRBV7-9 and TRBJ2-2, is DTGVSQNPRHKITKRGQNVTFRCDPISEHNRLYWYRQTLGQGPEFLTYFQNEAQLEKSRLLSDRFSAERPKGSFSTLEIQRTEQGDSAMYLCASSISGGTGELFFGEGSRLTVL.

This chain connects TRBV7-8 to TRBJ2-1, with a possible D match to TRBD1 (6 bases). V lost 4 bases and J 4 bases, leaving 26 bases between the germline ends. Germline CDR1 is SGHVS and CDR2 is FQNEAQ. This CDR3 comprises 19 residues. The CDR3 protein is CASSSPRETGSRPYNEQFF. CDR3 coding DNA: TGTGCCAGCAGCTCCCCCCGCGAGACAGGATCTCGCCCTTACAATGAGCAGTTCTTC.

The chain is built from TRBV11-1 and TRBJ2-2; D not certain. V was pared by 1 base and J by 7 bases, with 13 bases between. Germline CDR1 SGHAT, CDR2 FQDESV (reference sequence). This CDR3 has 15 residues. The CDR3 sequence: CASSLGALENGELFF. The CDR3 DNA is TGTGCCAGCAGCTTAGGGGCATTAGAAAACGGGGAGCTGTTTTTT.

CDR3 coding DNA: TGTGCCAGTAGTAACAGGGGGGGACAGCCCCAGCATTTT. It yields the protein CASSNRGGQPQHF. This chain links TRBV19 with TRBJ1-5, with 8 bases that match TRBD1. V was clipped by 4 bases and J by 7 bases; unmatched bases: 3. This CDR3 contains 13 residues. The germline V gene encodes CDR1 LNHDA and CDR2 SQIVND (reference sequence).

V gene TRBV4-1 combines with J gene TRBJ1-6, with TRBD1 identical over 7 bases. This CDR3 has 14 amino acids. The germline V gene has CDR1 MGHRA and CDR2 YSYEKL. The V segment lost 5 bases and the J segment 5 bases; nucleotides outside the gene matches: 3. The DNA for the CDR3 is TGCGCCAGCAGCGTACAGGGGAATAATTCACCCCTCCACTTT. Its protein is CASSVQGNNSPLHF.